This passage covers 25 T cell receptor beta chains from one sample sequenced in a study of regulatory T cells in long-lasting Graves disease (dated by TCRdb to 2020 to 2023). Library prep was done by multiplex PCR. Data came from an Illumina HiSeq 4000. CDR3 regions were amplified by Arm-PCR with iRepertoire HTBI primers to construct TCR beta libraries. TCRdb cleaned the public reads at Q25 with fastp, built clones with MiXCR and kept in-frame beta chains. Entries are consolidated by CDR3 protein sequence, retaining the most common genes and DNA. This sample gives about 360,000 distinct CDR3 sequences in total; 15% to 20% of them show up just once. The ten largest clones capture over 20% of the sample. The time point tag for this specimen amounts to: newly diagnosed GD, antithyroid drugs for less than 3 months. For both TCR sequencing and RNA sequencing, RNA was extracted from PBMCs using TRIzol. The same data also went into a second study, on T cells in Graves' hyperthyroidism and ophthalmopathy.

The source material was peripheral blood mononuclear cells (PBMCs), sampled at new diagnosis, from a patient treated with antithyroid drugs. These receptors originate from a woman younger than 30 with Graves disease. Donor details come from another sample of the same person, matched by shared clones.

V and J are TRBV7-2 and TRBJ2-7, with 14 positions matching TRBD2. The CDR3 contains 16 residues. Germline CDR1 reads SGHTA; CDR2 reads FQGNSA. V gave up 1 base and J gave up 4 bases; unmatched junction bases: 3. CDR3 coding DNA: TGTGCCAGCAGCTTAGGGGGACTAGCGGGAGTATACGAGCAGTACTTC. Residues: CASSLGGLAGVYEQYF.

Comments on this clonotype: A single base separates this from a much larger clone, so it may be a read error. The chain couples TRBV5-1 to TRBJ1-1; 7 nucleotides agree with TRBD1. Unmatched junction bases numbered 14, after V lost 4 bases and J lost 11 bases. Germline CDR1 reads SGHRS; CDR2 reads YFSETQ. The CDR3 extends over 14 amino acids. The CDR3 region has the DNA TGCGCCAGCAGCGGGGGGACAGCCCGCGAAGGGGCTTTCTTT. This sequence encodes CASSGGTAREGAFF.

There are many counts of this clonotype. The chain has TRBV20-1 and TRBJ2-7; 7 nucleotides agree with TRBD1. Germline CDR1 DFQATT, CDR2 SNEGSKA (reference sequence). V shed 0 bases and J 0 bases; nucleotides not matched to a gene: 5. This CDR3 region has 15 residues. The CDR3 loop is CSARESWDSSYEQYF. CDR3 coding DNA: TGCAGTGCTAGAGAGTCGTGGGACAGCTCCTACGAGCAGTACTTC.

As concerns this clonotype: A much larger clonotype is one base distant, so this may be a read error. The chain carries TRBV28 and TRBJ1-2, with a tentative D call TRBD1 (5 bases). Trimming removed 5 bases from V and 5 bases from J, with 15 bases in between. The CDR3 is 14 residues long. Germline-derived CDR1 and CDR2 are MDHEN and SYDVKM. The CDR3 region is CASSAPGASYGYTF. The DNA for the CDR3 is TGTGCCAGCAGTGCCCCCGGGGCATCGTATGGCTACACCTTC.

Regarding this clonotype: The conserved phenylalanine or tryptophan normally closing the CDR3 is absent here, so this likely arose from a read error. The chain employs TRBV5-5 and TRBJ2-7; 10 bases agree with TRBD1. The CDR3 runs 14 residues. The ends lost 5 bases at V and 3 bases at J; junction bases unmatched: 5. Germline V lookup: CDR1 SGHKS, CDR2 YYEKEE (reference sequence). As DNA, the CDR3 is TGTGCCAGCAGTGTGGGACAGGGGATCTACGAGCAGTACCTC. This codes for CASSVGQGIYEQYL.

This clonotype was seen more than once but under ten times. This chain connects TRBV14 to TRBJ2-1; 8 bases are shared with TRBD1. The CDR3 length is 13 residues. The germline CDR1 and CDR2 sequences are SGHDN and FVKESK. Unmatched junction bases numbered 7, after V lost 6 bases and J lost 9 bases. The CDR3, as DNA: TGTGCCAGCAGTTGGACAGGGAGAGGTGAGCAGTTCTTC. This sequence encodes CASSWTGRGEQFF.

There are many counts of this clonotype. The chain employs TRBV4-2 and TRBJ1-1; no clear D gene. The V gene's germline CDR1 is LGHNA and CDR2 YNFKEQ. This CDR3 comprises 13 residues. Deletions cut 1 base from V and 4 bases from J, with 7 bases between. CDR3 DNA sequence: TGTGCCAGCAGCCAAGCCTCCGGCACTGAAGCTTTCTTT. Residues: CASSQASGTEAFF.

This clonotype has a count of ten or more. The chain couples TRBV13 to TRBJ2-1; a possible D gene is TRBD2 (5 bases). Germline CDR1 and CDR2: PRHDT and FYEKMQ (reference sequence). The CDR3 length is 14 residues. Deletions cut 4 bases from V and 9 bases from J, with 16 bases between. CDR3 region: CASSSDGSPSEQFF. CDR3 sequence (DNA): TGTGCCAGCAGCTCCGATGGGAGTCCCAGTGAGCAGTTCTTC.

This clonotype was seen at least ten times. The chain couples TRBV12-3 or TRBV12-4 to TRBJ1-1; possibly TRBD1 for D (5 bases). CDR3 size: 14 residues. V lost 7 bases and J lost 4, with 16 bases in between. This chain's CDR3 is CASTSGNGGTEAFF. The CDR3 coding sequence is TGTGCCAGCACATCAGGGAACGGGGGCACTGAAGCTTTCTTT.

This clonotype was counted many times. The chain joins TRBV9 to TRBJ2-1, with 9 positions matching TRBD2. The V gene end was trimmed by 6 bases and the J gene end by 6 bases; junction bases not matched to a gene: 7. Germline V gene lookup returns CDR1 SGDLS and CDR2 YYNGEE. CDR3 length: 14 residues. Here the CDR3 DNA reads TGTGCCAGCACCAGCGAACTAGCGGGCAATGAGCAGTTCTTC. It encodes CASTSELAGNEQFF. Combining the CDR3 with reference TRBV9 and TRBJ2-1 gives the whole variable domain DSGVTQTPKHLITATGQRVTLRCSPRSGDLSVYWYQQSLDQGLQFLIQYYNGEERAKGNILERFSAQQFPDLHSELNLSSLELGDSALYFCASTSELAGNEQFFGPGTRLTVL.

The rearrangement links TRBV20-1 to TRBJ2-5; 8 positions match TRBD2. J lost 5 bases, V lost 6 bases, and 8 bases had no gene match. Germline CDR1 DFQATT, CDR2 SNEGSKA (reference sequence). The CDR3 has 13 amino acids. CDR3 DNA: TGCAGTGCCCCCGGAGCGGGAGTGGAGACCCAGTACTTC. It translates to CSAPGAGVETQYF.

This clonotype has at least ten counts. The chain joins TRBV11-2 to TRBJ1-2; the match to TRBD1 covers 7 bases. This CDR3 contains 14 residues. CDR1 is SGHAT, CDR2 FQNNGV, per germline. The ends lost 5 bases at V and 6 bases at J; junction bases unmatched: 9. This CDR3 is CASSLGRGLDGYTF. The CDR3 DNA is TGTGCCAGCAGCCTAGGGAGGGGGCTCGATGGCTACACCTTC.

The rearrangement uses TRBV19 and TRBJ2-1; 8 bases are shared with TRBD1. With 0 bases clipped from V and 4 bases from J, the junction kept 8 bases outside the gene matches. Germline V gene sequence: CDR1 LNHDA, CDR2 SQIVND (reference sequence). This CDR3 is built from 17 residues. The CDR3 protein is CASSIDGTGSRYNEQFF. Written as DNA, the CDR3 is TGTGCCAGTAGTATAGACGGGACAGGCTCGCGGTACAATGAGCAGTTCTTC.

This clonotype has a count of ten or more. The chain combines TRBV12-3 or TRBV12-4 with TRBJ2-7, with 12 bases fitting TRBD2. The CDR3 spans 15 residues. Unmatched junction bases numbered 6, after V lost 6 bases and J lost 3 bases. The CDR3 DNA reads TGTGCCAGCAGGAGACTAGCGGGGGAACGCTACGAGCAGTACTTC. This translates into CASRRLAGERYEQYF.

There are a few counts of this clonotype. The chain links TRBV2 to TRBJ2-5; a weak D match, TRBD1 (7 bases). Germline V lookup: CDR1 SNHLY, CDR2 FYNNEI. Trimming pared 6 bases from V and 1 base from J, leaving 9 bases between. There are 13 residues in the CDR3. CDR3 loop: CASRQGGQETQYF. CDR3 DNA: TGTGCCAGCAGGCAGGGGGGCCAAGAGACCCAGTACTTC.

This clonotype was picked up many times. This chain joins TRBV29-1 and TRBJ1-5, with D perhaps matching TRBD1 (6 bases). The CDR3 runs to 12 residues. CDR1 is SQVTM, CDR2 ANQGSEA, per germline. V was pared by 4 bases and J by 4 bases, with 8 bases between. CDR3 sequence (DNA): TGCAGCGTTGGAGGGGGAAATCAGCCCCAGCATTTT. It codes for CSVGGGNQPQHF.

This clonotype was observed a few times. The rearrangement uses TRBV3-1 and TRBJ2-3; D tentatively fits TRBD1 or TRBD2 (6 bases each). The V gene lost 3 bases and the J gene lost 2 bases, with 18 bases spanning the gap. The CDR3 spans 17 residues. Germline assignment: CDR1 LGHDT and CDR2 YNNKEL (reference sequence). The CDR3 loop reads CASSHSFRGANTDTQYF. DNA of the CDR3: TGTGCCAGCAGCCATAGTTTTAGGGGGGCCAACACAGATACGCAGTATTTT.

The chain has TRBV20-1 and TRBJ1-1, with D unresolved. The CDR3 sequence is 13 residues long. Germline CDR1 is DFQATT and CDR2 is SNEGSKA (reference sequence). V lost 6 bases and J 6 bases, leaving 17 bases between the germline ends. Written as DNA, the CDR3 is TGCAGTGCCGTGGCTCCAATAGCCGCTGAAGCTTTCTTT. Its protein is CSAVAPIAAEAFF.

This clonotype was found many times. V and J are TRBV12-3 or TRBV12-4 and TRBJ2-2, with TRBD2 matching 9 bases. Losses at the gene ends were 7 bases for V and 4 bases for J; bases not matched to a gene: 10. The CDR3 contains 16 residues. CDR3 nucleotide sequence: TGTGCCAGCATTCCTTTAGCGGGAGAGGGCACCGGGGAGCTGTTTTTT. Its protein product is CASIPLAGEGTGELFF.

This clonotype was seen many times. This chain connects TRBV6-1 to TRBJ2-7; the D gene is possibly TRBD1 (6 bases). The V gene's germline CDR1 is MNHNS and CDR2 SASEGT. V lost 2 bases and J lost 6, with 20 bases in between. CDR3 length equals 16 residues. CDR3 DNA sequence: TGTGCCAGCAGTGAACAGGGGTCCCGCTCTTTAGCCGAGCAGTACTTC. Translated, it gives CASSEQGSRSLAEQYF.

This chain joins TRBV5-1 and TRBJ2-3; TRBD2 matches 16 bases. The CDR3 loop spans 16 amino acids. Germline V gene lookup returns CDR1 SGHRS and CDR2 YFSETQ. V lost 6 bases and J lost 6; bases outside the gene matches: 7. In nucleotides, the CDR3 is TGCGCCAGCACCACGGGACTAGCGGGAGGGTCGGATACGCAGTATTTT. It specifies CASTTGLAGGSDTQYF.

This clonotype showed up many times. In DNA form, the CDR3 reads TGTGCCAGCAGTGAGGGGCCGGGACAGGGGATCTACGAGCAGTACTTC. Translation: CASSEGPGQGIYEQYF. The rearrangement uses TRBV2 and TRBJ2-7; 10 bases agree with TRBD1. In germline, CDR1 is SNHLY, CDR2 FYNNEI. The CDR3 totals 16 residues. V was clipped by 3 bases and J by 3 bases; unmatched bases: 8.

The chain is built from TRBV6-1 and TRBJ1-2, with a possible D match to TRBD1 (5 bases). CDR1 and CDR2 from the germline V gene are MNHNS and SASEGT. Trimming pared 6 bases from V and 8 bases from J, leaving 22 bases between. There are 15 residues in the CDR3. CDR3 coding DNA: TGTGCCAGCAGCCCTTCGTCGGGGGGAATGGAGGGCTACACCTTC. Amino acids: CASSPSSGGMEGYTF.

The sample holds many counts of this clonotype. J is TRBJ2-3 and V is TRBV28; D remains ambiguous. Germline V gives CDR1 MDHEN, CDR2 SYDVKM. CDR3 length: 14 amino acids. V lost 5 bases and J lost 7, with 16 bases in between. The CDR3 DNA sequence: TGTGCCAGCAGTAGGGCCCAGCCACCACATACGCAGTATTTT. Protein sequence: CASSRAQPPHTQYF. Full variable domain (missing parts from reference TRBV28 and TRBJ2-3): DVKVTQSSRYLVKRTGEKVFLECVQDMDHENMFWYRQDPGLGLRLIYFSYDVKMKEKGDIPEGYSVSREKKERFSLILESASTNQTSMYLCASSRAQPPHTQYFGPGTRLTVL.

The chain recombines TRBV7-4 with TRBJ1-2; D is uncertain. There are 15 residues in the CDR3. V was trimmed by 1 base and J by 8 bases, leaving 17 bases between them. Germline V gene data show CDR1 as SGHVT and CDR2 as SQSDAQ. Written as DNA, the CDR3 is TGTGCCAGCAGCTTAGAGTCAGGAATAGAAGGAGGCTACACCTTC. Its protein product is CASSLESGIEGGYTF.